This TCR beta chain is drawn from a study of blood T cell repertoires in COVID-19 (dated by TCRdb to the early 2020s). Turning to the overall study: Collaborator samples came from the United States, Italy and Spain and covered acute and convalescent phases of COVID-19. The samples were drawn from two sources: the first 160 participants of the ongoing ImmuneRACE study, and over 950 subjects contributed by 6 global collaborators. The repertoires were released in a freely available public database intended as a resource for research on the immune response to SARS-CoV-2. A de-identified subject ID, COVID-19 status, age in years and sex were almost always included in the sample metadata. The prospective study material was composed of cDNA or gDNA derived from T cells, B-cell-depleted T cells, or PBMCs. Subjects who had been exposed to COVID-19, were actively infected with it, or had recovered from it provided the deeply sampled blood TCRbeta repertoires that made up the dataset. Where available, HLA class I and class II types were taken from metadata supplied by the sample provider and were not determined by assay-based typing. The research as a whole found: How much clinical and demographic metadata was included differed by source and by participant, and the metadata was provided uncurated.

The germline V and J ends show losses of 1 base and 4 bases respectively, and no gene match explains 13 bases of the junction. CDR1 and CDR2, looked up from the germline V gene (reference sequence), are GTSNPN and SVGIG. The CDR3 runs 17 amino acids, cysteine and phenylalanine included. The retained sequence is limited to the CDR3, 51 bases, with the frame set at the first base. The collaborating institutions used their own protocols to collect whole blood in K2EDTA tubes. For TCRbeta analysis, collaborators shipped samples in one of three forms: frozen whole blood, isolated PBMCs, or DNA extracted from either of those sample types. The immunoSEQ Assay, a bias-controlled multiplex PCR, was used to amplify TCRbeta CDR3 regions from genomic DNA. Concerning the study's data processing: Within the assay, amplification of reference gene primers was used to estimate how many nucleated cells each sample contained. To quantify the absolute abundance of each unique TCRbeta CDR3 rearrangement, sequence reads were collapsed and filtered. Productive Simpson clonality was computed per sample as the square root of Simpson's diversity index over productive rearrangements. TCRdb mirrors the immuneACCESS table, restricted to in-frame sequences. Some clones are absent from its copies; in checked studies, under half trace to an unresolved V gene, and the reason for the others is unknown. The D gene and trimming were derived from the DNA, and the V and J assignments and clone size from that table. In all, the sample holds 450,000 to 500,000 clones, and approximately 85% of those were seen once. Jointly, the top ten make up 3.2% of the sample.

As to this clone: Its antigen is not yet known. Base qualities are not provided; no much larger clone lies one nucleotide away.

Sample: peripheral blood. The clonotype originates from a human donor in a cohort sampled during active COVID-19. The chain was built from TRBV30 and TRBJ1-5; 7 of the junction bases match TRBD1. The CDR3: CAWSGQGKGLINQPQHF. The sequenced DNA: TGTGCCTGGAGTGGACAGGGAAAGGGCCTAATAAATCAGCCCCAGCATTTT.